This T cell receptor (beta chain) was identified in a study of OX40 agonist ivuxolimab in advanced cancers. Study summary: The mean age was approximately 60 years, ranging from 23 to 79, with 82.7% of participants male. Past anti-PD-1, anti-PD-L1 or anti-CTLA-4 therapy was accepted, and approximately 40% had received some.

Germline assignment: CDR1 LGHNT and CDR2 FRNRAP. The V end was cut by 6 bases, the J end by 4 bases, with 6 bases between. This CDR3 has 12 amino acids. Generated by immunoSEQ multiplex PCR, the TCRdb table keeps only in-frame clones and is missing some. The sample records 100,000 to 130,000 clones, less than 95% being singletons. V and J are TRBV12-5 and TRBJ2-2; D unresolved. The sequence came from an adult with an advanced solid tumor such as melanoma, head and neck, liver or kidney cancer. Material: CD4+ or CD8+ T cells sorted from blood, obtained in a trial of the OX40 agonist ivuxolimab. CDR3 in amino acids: CASGQATGELFF. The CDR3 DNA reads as TGTGCTAGTGGCCAGGCCACCGGGGAGCTGTTTTTT.